The clone carrying this TCR beta chain was recorded only once. The sample is drawn from a study of blood T cell repertoires in COVID-19. TCRdb keeps only in-frame clones here, not all; method: immunoSEQ multiplex PCR. Of 170,000 or so clones listed, almost 80% were seen once; the top ten hold around 16%. The CDR3 loop spans 19 amino acids. Deletions cut 3 bases from V and 5 bases from J, with 26 bases between. Germline CDR1 and CDR2: KGHSH and LQKENI. Participant-given clinical history determined each cohort assignment. The TCR was taken from a woman aged 50 to 60 who had recovered from COVID-19. This rearrangement joins TRBV18 to TRBJ2-1; unclear D gene. Source material: PBMCs or T cells enriched from blood (not recorded which). The CDR3 protein is CASSPRPVNWLGEDNEQFF. The CDR3 DNA is TGTGCCAGCTCACCTAGGCCCGTGAATTGGCTAGGAGAGGACAATGAGCAGTTCTTC.